The 10 T cell receptor beta chains presented below share a single source sample, sequenced in a study of T cells in Graves' hyperthyroidism and ophthalmopathy. TCR beta CDR3 sequences were amplified from RNA transcripts. With the HTBI primer set, the TCR CDR3 went through a first round of RT-PCR. One entry per CDR3 protein results from TCRdb running MiXCR on the multiplex PCR reads. There are 650,000 to 850,000 distinct CDR3 sequences in the sample; 18% occur only once, and 16% lies in the top ten. The sample comprised blood. The source of these receptors is a woman in her 50s with Graves' hyperthyroidism that later progressed to Graves' ophthalmopathy.

The chain has TRBV18 and TRBJ2-5; D may be TRBD1 (5 bases). The V end lost 0 bases, the J end lost 2 bases, and 13 bases lay between the germline ends. The CDR3 contains 16 residues. Germline V CDR1 and CDR2: KGHSH, LQKENI. The CDR3 nucleotides are TGTGCCAGCTCACCACCGACTCCAGGGATTCAAGAGACCCAGTACTTC. It translates to CASSPPTPGIQETQYF.

This clonotype was seen a few times. The chain recombines TRBV9 with TRBJ2-1; TRBD1 might be the D (6 bases). This CDR3 spans 16 amino acids. CDR1 and CDR2 (germline): SGDLS, YYNGEE. The V and J ends lost 2 bases and 2 bases respectively, with 14 bases between them. Written as DNA, the CDR3 is TGTGCCAGCAGCGTGGGAACAGGGACAACCTACAATGAGCAGTTCTTC. Residues: CASSVGTGTTYNEQFF.

The V gene is TRBV10-2, the J gene TRBJ2-7; TRBD2 agrees at 11 bases. The CDR3 runs 15 residues. The V gene end was trimmed by 6 bases and the J gene end by 3 bases; junction bases not matched to a gene: 7. Germline V gene lookup returns CDR1 WSHSY and CDR2 SAAADI. This CDR3 reads CASSRPSGGYYEQYF. The CDR3 DNA sequence: TGCGCCAGCAGCCGCCCTAGCGGGGGGTACTACGAGCAGTACTTC.

This clonotype was seen a few times. The chain carries TRBV19 and TRBJ1-5; D possibly corresponds to TRBD1 (6 bases). The CDR3 consists of 17 residues. Trimming cost V 2 bases and J 3 bases, with 17 bases left between them. CDR1 LNHDA and CDR2 SQIVND come from the germline V gene (reference sequence). DNA for the CDR3: TGTGCCAGTAGTATACGGAACAGGGCGGTTGACAATCAGCCCCAGCATTTT. Encoded protein: CASSIRNRAVDNQPQHF.

This clonotype was seen a few times. The rearrangement uses TRBV24-1 and TRBJ2-2; TRBD1 matches at 8 bases. Germline CDR1 and CDR2: KGHDR and SFDVKD. The CDR3 is 16 amino acids. V lost 2 bases and J lost 3; bases outside the gene matches: 4. This CDR3 is CATSDSDRVHTGELFF. The CDR3 DNA reads as TGTGCCACCAGTGATTCGGACAGGGTTCACACCGGGGAGCTGTTTTTT.

Concerning this clonotype itself: One base away lies a much larger clone, so this may be a sequencing read error. This chain connects TRBV20-1 to TRBJ1-1; the D is unclear. The CDR3 is made up of 15 amino acids. Germline V lookup: CDR1 DFQATT, CDR2 SNEGSKA (reference sequence). The CDR3 DNA reads TGCAGTGCTAGAGACGATGAACAGTTCGACACTGGAGCTTTCTTT. This translates into CSARDDEQFDTGAFF.

The sample holds many counts of this clonotype. The J gene is TRBJ2-4, the V gene TRBV5-1, with D perhaps assigned TRBD1 or TRBD2 (5 bases each). The CDR3 runs 14 residues. Germline lookup yields CDR1 SGHRS and CDR2 YFSETQ. V was clipped by 2 bases and J by 8 bases, with 14 bases between them. The CDR3 region has the DNA TGCGCCAGCAGCTTAATCAGGGAAGCGGACATTCAGTACTTC. Residues: CASSLIREADIQYF.

In its sample, this clonotype was seen many times. The chain couples TRBV7-2 to TRBJ1-2; D might be TRBD1 (5 bases). V was shortened by 7 bases and J by 2 bases, with 17 bases between the two germline ends. Germline CDR1 SGHTA, CDR2 FQGNSA. The CDR3 consists of 15 residues. The chain's CDR3 is CASTRDPQVNYGYTF. CDR3 nucleotide sequence: TGTGCCAGCACCAGGGATCCCCAAGTCAACTATGGCTACACCTTC. Full variable domain (missing parts from reference TRBV7-2 and TRBJ1-2): GAGVSQSPSNKVTEKGKDVELRCDPISGHTALYWYRQSLGQGLEFLIYFQGNSAPDKSGLPSDRFSAERTGGSVSTLTIQRTQQEDSAVYLCASTRDPQVNYGYTFGSGTRLTVV.

This clonotype showed up many times. The chain couples TRBV5-1 to TRBJ2-2; 7 bases align to TRBD1. The V segment lost 3 bases and the J segment 1 base; nucleotides outside the gene matches: 6. Germline CDR1 SGHRS, CDR2 YFSETQ. There are 16 residues in the CDR3. The CDR3 DNA sequence: TGCGCCAGCAGCTGGGGACAGACGGGGAACACCGGGGAGCTGTTTTTT. Its protein is CASSWGQTGNTGELFF.

The V and J genes are TRBV6-1 and TRBJ1-6; no definite D call. The V gene lost 2 bases and the J gene lost 4 bases, with 6 bases spanning the gap. In germline, CDR1 is MNHNS, CDR2 SASEGT. The CDR3 length is 14 residues. The CDR3 DNA reads TGTGCCAGCAGTGAATGGCAGTATAATTCACCCCTCCACTTT. Its protein is CASSEWQYNSPLHF.